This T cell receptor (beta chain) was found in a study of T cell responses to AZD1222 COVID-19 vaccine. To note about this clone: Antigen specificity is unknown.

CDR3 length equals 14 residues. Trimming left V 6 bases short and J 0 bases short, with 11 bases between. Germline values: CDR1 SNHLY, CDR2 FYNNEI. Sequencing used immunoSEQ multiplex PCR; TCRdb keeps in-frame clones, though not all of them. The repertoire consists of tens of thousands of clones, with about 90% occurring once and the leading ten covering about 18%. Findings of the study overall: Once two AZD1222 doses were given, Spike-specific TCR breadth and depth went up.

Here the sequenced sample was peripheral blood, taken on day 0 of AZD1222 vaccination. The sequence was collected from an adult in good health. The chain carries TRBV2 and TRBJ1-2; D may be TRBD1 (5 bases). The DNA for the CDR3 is TGTGCCAGCAGGTCGGACACCTCTAACTATGGCTACACCTTC. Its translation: CASRSDTSNYGYTF. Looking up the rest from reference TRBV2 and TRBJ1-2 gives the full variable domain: EPEVTQTPSHQVTQMGQEVILRCVPISNHLYFYWYRQILGQKVEFLVSFYNNEISEKSEIFDDQFSVERPDGSNFTLKIRSTKLEDSAMYFCASRSDTSNYGYTFGSGTRLTVV.